This T cell receptor beta chain was obtained from a study of synovial regulatory T cells in juvenile arthritis. Study context: Over five patients were on methotrexate and a few were untreated. Study-wide points: TCR diversity was lower in inflammation-associated blood Treg cells than in other blood Treg cells.

This CDR3 comprises 13 residues. The coding DNA is unavailable. In germline, CDR1 is WNHNN, CDR2 SYGVQD (reference sequence). Profiled with immunoSEQ multiplex PCR; TCRdb holds only in-frame clones, not every one. The listing contains about 920 clones. In terms of frequency, this clone is large (0.1 to 1%). What it recognizes is unknown. The source material was Treg cells from blood. Subset specified: HLA-DR+ inflammation-associated blood Treg cells. The chain joins TRBV10-1 to TRBJ1-4. The receptor comes from a donor aged 2-29 years with juvenile idiopathic arthritis. This chain's CDR3 is CASTRGPNEKLFF.